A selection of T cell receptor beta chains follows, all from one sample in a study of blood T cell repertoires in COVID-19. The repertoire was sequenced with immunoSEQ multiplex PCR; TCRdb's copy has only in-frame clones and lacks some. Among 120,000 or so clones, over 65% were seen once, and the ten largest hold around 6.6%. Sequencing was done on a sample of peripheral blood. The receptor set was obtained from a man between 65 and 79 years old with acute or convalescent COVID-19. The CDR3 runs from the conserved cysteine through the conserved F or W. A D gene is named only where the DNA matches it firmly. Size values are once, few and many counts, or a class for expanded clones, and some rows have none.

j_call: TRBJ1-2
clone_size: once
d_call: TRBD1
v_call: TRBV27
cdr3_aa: CASSDRGFSYGYTF
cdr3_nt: TGTGCCAGCAGTGACAGGGGGTTTTCCTATGGCTACACCTTC

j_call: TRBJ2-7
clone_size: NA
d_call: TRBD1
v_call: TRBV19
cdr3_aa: CASSSSGTVGYEQYF
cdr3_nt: TGTGCCAGTAGTTCTTCCGGGACAGTGGGCTACGAGCAGTACTTC

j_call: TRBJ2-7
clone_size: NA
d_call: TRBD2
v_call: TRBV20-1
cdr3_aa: CSASPGLALGEQYF
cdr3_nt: TGCAGTGCTAGTCCGGGACTAGCCCTTGGGGAGCAGTACTTC

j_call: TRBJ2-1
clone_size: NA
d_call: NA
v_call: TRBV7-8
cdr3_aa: CASSFGPRTGDNEQFF
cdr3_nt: TGTGCCAGCAGCTTTGGCCCCAGGACCGGGGACAATGAGCAGTTCTTC

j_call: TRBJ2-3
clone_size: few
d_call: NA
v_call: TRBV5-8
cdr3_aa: CASSIRRADTQYF
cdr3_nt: TGTGCCAGCAGCATACGGAGGGCAGATACGCAGTATTTT

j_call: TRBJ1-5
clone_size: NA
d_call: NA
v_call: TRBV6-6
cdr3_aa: CASSRGYDQPQHF
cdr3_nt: TGTGCCAGCAGTAGAGGGTACGATCAGCCCCAGCATTTT

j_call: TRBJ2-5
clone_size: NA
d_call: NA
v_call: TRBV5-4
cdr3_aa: CASSIRLQETQYF
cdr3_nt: TGTGCCAGCAGCATTAGACTCCAAGAGACCCAGTACTTC

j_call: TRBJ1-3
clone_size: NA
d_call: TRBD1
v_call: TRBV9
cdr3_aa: CASSVASQGANTIYF
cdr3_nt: TGTGCCAGCAGCGTAGCTTCGCAGGGGGCGAACACCATATATTTT

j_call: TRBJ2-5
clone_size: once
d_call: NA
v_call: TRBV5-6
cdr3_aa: CASSFLSGEETQYF
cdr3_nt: TGTGCCAGCAGCTTCCTCTCCGGAGAAGAGACCCAGTACTTC

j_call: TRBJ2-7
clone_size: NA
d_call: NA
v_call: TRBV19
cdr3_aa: CASSIDRWTGYEQYF
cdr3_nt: TGTGCCAGTAGTATAGATCGGTGGACTGGCTACGAGCAGTACTTC

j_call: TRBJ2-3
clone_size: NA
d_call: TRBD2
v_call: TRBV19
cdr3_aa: CASSTPSSGRASSTQYF
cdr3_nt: TGTGCCAGTAGTACCCCCTCTAGCGGGAGGGCCAGCAGTACGCAGTATTTT

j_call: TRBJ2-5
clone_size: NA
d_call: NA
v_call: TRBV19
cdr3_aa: CASSIEGRDKQETQYF
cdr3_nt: TGTGCCAGTAGTATAGAGGGCCGGGACAAACAAGAGACCCAGTACTTC

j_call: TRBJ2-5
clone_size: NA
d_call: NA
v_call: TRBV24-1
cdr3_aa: CATNLTVVETQYF
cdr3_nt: TGTGCCACCAATTTAACAGTTGTGGAGACCCAGTACTTC

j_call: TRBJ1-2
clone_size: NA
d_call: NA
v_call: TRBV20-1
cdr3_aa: CSGMTANGYTF
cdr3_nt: TGCAGTGGGATGACAGCTAATGGCTACACCTTC

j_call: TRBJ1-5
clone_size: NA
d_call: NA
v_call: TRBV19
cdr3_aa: CASSIVGYSGRQPQHF
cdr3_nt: TGTGCCAGTAGTATAGTTGGGTACTCAGGGAGGCAGCCCCAGCATTTT

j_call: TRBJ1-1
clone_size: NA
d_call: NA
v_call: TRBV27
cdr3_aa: CASSSSGTEAFF
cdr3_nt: NA

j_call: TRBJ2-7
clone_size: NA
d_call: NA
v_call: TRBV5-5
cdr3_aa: CASSLAETAQYEQYF
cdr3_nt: TGTGCCAGCAGCTTGGCCGAGACAGCACAATACGAGCAGTACTTC

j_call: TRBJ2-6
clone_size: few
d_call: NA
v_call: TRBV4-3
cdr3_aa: CASSQESPGANVLTF
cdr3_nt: TGCGCCAGCAGCCAAGAGTCTCCCGGGGCCAACGTCCTGACTTTC

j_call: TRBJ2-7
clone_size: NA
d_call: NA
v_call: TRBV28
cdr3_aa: CASSSGSDSSYEQYF
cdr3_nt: TGTGCCAGCAGTTCCGGGAGCGACAGCTCCTACGAGCAGTACTTC

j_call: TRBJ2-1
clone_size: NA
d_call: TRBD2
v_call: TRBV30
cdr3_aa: CAWSLGLAGYNEQFF
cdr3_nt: TGTGCCTGGAGTTTAGGACTAGCGGGGTACAATGAGCAGTTCTTC

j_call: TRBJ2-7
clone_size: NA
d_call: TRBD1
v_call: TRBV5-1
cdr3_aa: CASSLGQVEQYF
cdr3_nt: TGCGCCAGCAGCTTAGGACAGGTAGAGCAGTACTTC

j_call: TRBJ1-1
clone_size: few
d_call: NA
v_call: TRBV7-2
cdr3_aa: CASSLGGRAFF
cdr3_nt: TGTGCCAGCAGCTTGGGGGGAAGAGCTTTCTTT

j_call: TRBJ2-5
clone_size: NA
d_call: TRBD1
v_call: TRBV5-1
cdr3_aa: CASSFSGTGQETQYF
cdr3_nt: TGCGCCAGCAGCTTCTCCGGGACAGGGCAAGAGACCCAGTACTTC

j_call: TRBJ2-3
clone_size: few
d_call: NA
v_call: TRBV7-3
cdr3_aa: CASSRGSGRTDTQYF
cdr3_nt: TGTGCCAGCAGCCGAGGGTCGGGGAGAACAGATACGCAGTATTTT

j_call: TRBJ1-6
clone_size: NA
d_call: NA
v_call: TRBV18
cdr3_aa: CASSGDFNSPLHF
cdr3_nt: TGTGCCAGCTCGGGGGACTTTAATTCACCCCTCCACTTT

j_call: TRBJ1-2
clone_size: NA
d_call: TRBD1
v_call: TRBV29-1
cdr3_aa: CSVVTGGFYGYTF
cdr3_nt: TGCAGCGTTGTTACAGGGGGCTTCTATGGCTACACCTTC

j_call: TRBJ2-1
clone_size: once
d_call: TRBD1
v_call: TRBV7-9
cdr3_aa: CASSLGIGGQGYNEQFF
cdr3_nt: TGTGCCAGCAGCTTAGGGATAGGGGGACAGGGATACAATGAGCAGTTCTTC

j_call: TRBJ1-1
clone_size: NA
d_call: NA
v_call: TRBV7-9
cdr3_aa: CASSLDRAMAEAFF
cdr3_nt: TGTGCCAGCAGCTTAGACAGGGCAATGGCTGAAGCTTTCTTT

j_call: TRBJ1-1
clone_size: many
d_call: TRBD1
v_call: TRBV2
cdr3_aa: CASSVTGGAYTEAFF
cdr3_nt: TGTGCCAGCAGTGTCACAGGGGGCGCGTACACTGAAGCTTTCTTT

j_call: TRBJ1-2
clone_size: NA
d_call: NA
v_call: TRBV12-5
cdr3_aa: CASGLVRGEGATPYGYTF
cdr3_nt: TGTGCTAGTGGTTTGGTACGAGGCGAAGGGGCCACCCCGTATGGCTACACCTTC

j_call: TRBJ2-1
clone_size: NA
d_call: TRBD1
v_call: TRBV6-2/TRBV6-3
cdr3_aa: CASSWTGFGYNEQFF
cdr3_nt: TGTGCCAGCAGTTGGACAGGATTTGGGTACAATGAGCAGTTCTTC

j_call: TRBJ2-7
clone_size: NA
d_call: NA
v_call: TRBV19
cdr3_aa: CATRTGRGPWREQYF
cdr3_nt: TGTGCCACAAGAACCGGCAGGGGTCCGTGGCGCGAGCAGTACTTC

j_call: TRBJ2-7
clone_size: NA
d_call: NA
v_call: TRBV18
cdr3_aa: CASSPGGGEQYF
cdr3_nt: TGTGCCAGCTCACCGGGTGGCGGCGAGCAGTACTTC

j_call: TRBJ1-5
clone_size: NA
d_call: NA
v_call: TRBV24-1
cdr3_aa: CATSDPAGAQPQHF
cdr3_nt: TGTGCCACCAGTGATCCTGCAGGGGCCCAGCCCCAGCATTTT

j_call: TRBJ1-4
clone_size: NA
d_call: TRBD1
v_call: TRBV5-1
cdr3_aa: CASSADRAYSEKLFF
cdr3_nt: TGCGCCAGCAGCGCGGACAGGGCGTATTCCGAAAAACTGTTTTTT

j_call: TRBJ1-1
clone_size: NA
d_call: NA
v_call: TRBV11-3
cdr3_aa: CASSMTVNTEAFF
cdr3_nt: TGTGCCAGCAGCATGACTGTGAACACTGAAGCTTTCTTT

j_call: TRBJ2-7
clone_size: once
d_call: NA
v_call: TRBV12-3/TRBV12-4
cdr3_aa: CASSRSQDYEQYF
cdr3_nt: TGTGCCAGCAGCCGCAGTCAGGACTACGAGCAGTACTTC

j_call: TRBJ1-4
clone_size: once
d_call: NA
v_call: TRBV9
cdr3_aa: CASSPGVATNEKLFF
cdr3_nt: TGTGCCAGCAGCCCAGGGGTAGCAACTAATGAAAAACTGTTTTTT

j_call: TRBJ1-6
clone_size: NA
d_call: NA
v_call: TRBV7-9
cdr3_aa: CASSLLAGRGIDYNSPLHF
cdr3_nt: TGTGCCAGCAGCTTATTGGCAGGGAGGGGGATCGACTATAATTCACCCCTCCACTTT

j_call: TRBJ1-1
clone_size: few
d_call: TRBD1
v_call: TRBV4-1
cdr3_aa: CASSQDPSSGTGETEAFF
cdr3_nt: TGCGCCAGCAGCCAAGATCCTTCTTCCGGGACAGGGGAAACTGAAGCTTTCTTT

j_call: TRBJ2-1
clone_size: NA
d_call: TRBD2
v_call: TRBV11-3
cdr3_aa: CASSLSGRWNEQFF
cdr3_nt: TGTGCCAGCAGCTTGAGCGGGAGGTGGAATGAGCAGTTCTTC

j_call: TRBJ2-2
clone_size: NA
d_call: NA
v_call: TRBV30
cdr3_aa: CAWTNLGELFF
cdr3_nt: TGTGCCTGGACTAACCTCGGGGAGCTGTTTTTT

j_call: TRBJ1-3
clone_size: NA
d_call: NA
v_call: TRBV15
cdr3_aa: CATSRVAPGNSGNTIYF
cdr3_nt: TGTGCCACCAGCAGAGTGGCCCCAGGTAACTCTGGAAACACCATATATTTT

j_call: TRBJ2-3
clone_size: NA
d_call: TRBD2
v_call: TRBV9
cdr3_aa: CASSVSSRGADTQYF
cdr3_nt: TGTGCCAGCAGCGTTTCCTCCCGGGGGGCAGATACGCAGTATTTT

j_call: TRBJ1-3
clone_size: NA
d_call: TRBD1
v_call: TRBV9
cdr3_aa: CASSLPDRGGNTIYF
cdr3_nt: TGTGCCAGCAGTTTACCGGACAGGGGAGGAAACACCATATATTTT

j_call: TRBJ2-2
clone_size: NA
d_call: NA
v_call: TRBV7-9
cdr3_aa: CASSLFPGTTNTGELFF
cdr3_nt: TGTGCCAGCAGCTTATTTCCCGGGACAACGAACACCGGGGAGCTGTTTTTT

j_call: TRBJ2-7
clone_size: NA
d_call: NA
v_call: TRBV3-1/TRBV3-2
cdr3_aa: CASSQDRRGLTSYEQYF
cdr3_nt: TGTGCCAGCAGCCAGGATCGGAGGGGGCTGACGAGCTACGAGCAGTACTTC

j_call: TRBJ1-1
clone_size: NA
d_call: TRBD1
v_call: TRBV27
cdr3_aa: CASSPGTANTEAFF
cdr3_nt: TGTGCCAGCAGTCCCGGGACAGCGAACACTGAAGCTTTCTTT

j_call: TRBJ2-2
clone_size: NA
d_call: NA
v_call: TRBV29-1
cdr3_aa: CSVDLGGSGELFF
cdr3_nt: TGCAGCGTTGACCTGGGGGGATCCGGGGAGCTGTTTTTT

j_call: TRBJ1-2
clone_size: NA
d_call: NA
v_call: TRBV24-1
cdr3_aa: CATFARGGGYTF
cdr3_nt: TGTGCCACTTTTGCCCGAGGGGGTGGCTACACCTTC

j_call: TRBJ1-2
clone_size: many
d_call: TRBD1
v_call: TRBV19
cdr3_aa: CASSPGQGGYGYTF
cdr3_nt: TGTGCCAGTAGTCCGGGACAGGGGGGCTATGGCTACACCTTC

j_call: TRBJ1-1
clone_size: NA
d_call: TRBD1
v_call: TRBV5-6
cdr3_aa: CASSNRPGGSGTEAFF
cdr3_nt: TGTGCCAGCAGCAACCGCCCAGGGGGATCGGGCACTGAAGCTTTCTTT

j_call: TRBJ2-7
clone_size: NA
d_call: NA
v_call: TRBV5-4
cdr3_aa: CASSLETVASYEQYF
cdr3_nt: TGTGCCAGCAGCTTAGAAACGGTAGCCTCCTACGAGCAGTACTTC